These T cell receptor beta chains were read from a single sample in a study of blood T cell repertoires in COVID-19. The method was immunoSEQ multiplex PCR; TCRdb's version includes in-frame clones alone and lacks a portion of them. The data contain tens of thousands of clones, 84% of them singletons. The sequencing sample was made of peripheral blood. Receptors originate from a man in his forties or fifties with acute or convalescent COVID-19. CDR3s include the opening cysteine and the closing phenylalanine or tryptophan. The D gene is left open where the match is weak. A row's size may be missing; if present it is once, few, many or a size class.

v_call	d_call	j_call	clone_size	cdr3_aa	cdr3_nt
TRBV7-2	TRBD2	TRBJ2-5	NA	CASSRTRKHQETQYF	TGTGCCAGCAGCAGGACTAGGAAGCACCAAGAGACCCAGTACTTC
TRBV19	NA	TRBJ2-1	NA	CASRVRDSLYNEQFF	TGTGCCAGTAGGGTCCGGGACTCCCTCTACAATGAGCAGTTCTTC
TRBV4-2	NA	TRBJ2-7	NA	CASSQDYGQRTYEQYF	TGTGCCAGCAGCCAAGATTACGGACAACGGACCTACGAGCAGTACTTC
TRBV9	NA	TRBJ1-3	NA	CASTPDSHGLDTIYF	TGTGCCAGCACCCCGGACAGCCACGGACTGGACACCATATATTTT
TRBV11-3	NA	TRBJ2-7	NA	CASSLGDGRTSYEQYF	TGTGCCAGCAGCTTAGGCGACGGGAGAACCTCCTACGAGCAGTACTTC
TRBV4-3	NA	TRBJ2-7	once	CADPRPYPNLRVREQYF	TGCGCAGACCCACGCCCTTACCCTAACCTCAGGGTGAGAGAGCAGTACTTC
TRBV7-8	TRBD2	TRBJ2-7	NA	CASSLAERGASYEQYF	TGTGCCAGCAGCTTAGCTGAGCGGGGGGCCTCCTACGAGCAGTACTTC
TRBV21-1	NA	TRBJ2-1	NA	CASSPHRFGGRAEREQFF	TGTGCCAGCAGCCCCCATCGCTTTGGCGGGAGGGCCGAGCGTGAGCAGTTCTTC
TRBV2	NA	TRBJ1-4	NA	CASRGEAPGKLFF	TGTGCCAGCAGAGGGGAGGCTCCCGGAAAACTGTTTTTT
TRBV6-5	NA	TRBJ1-4	NA	CASSYSYRGGVEKLFF	TGTGCCAGCAGTTACTCGTATCGTGGGGGCGTTGAAAAACTGTTTTTT
TRBV6-5	NA	TRBJ1-2	NA	CASKYTWGGVYGYTF	TGTGCCAGCAAGTATACCTGGGGCGGGGTCTATGGCTACACCTTC
TRBV5-1	TRBD1	TRBJ2-1	NA	CASSLVTGGNLEQFF	TGCGCCAGCAGCTTGGTTACAGGGGGAAATCTTGAGCAGTTCTTC
TRBV7-9	TRBD1	TRBJ1-4	NA	CASSSGQGNEKLFF	TGTGCCAGCAGCTCGGGACAGGGGAATGAAAAACTGTTTTTT
TRBV19	NA	TRBJ2-1	once	CASSTETFYNEQFF	TGTGCCAGTAGCACAGAAACCTTCTACAATGAGCAGTTCTTC
TRBV27	TRBD1	TRBJ1-2	NA	CASSLRQGNNYGYTF	TGTGCCAGCAGTTTACGACAGGGAAATAACTATGGCTACACCTTC
TRBV7-2	NA	TRBJ2-1	NA	CASSAQQGPYNEQFF	TGTGCCAGCAGCGCTCAACAGGGCCCCTACAATGAGCAGTTCTTC
TRBV9	NA	TRBJ1-6	NA	CASSGQGSPLHF	TGTGCCAGCAGCGGCCAGGGCTCACCCCTCCACTTT
TRBV27	NA	TRBJ1-1	NA	CASSGVRREAFF	TGTGCCAGCAGCGGCGTAAGGAGGGAAGCTTTCTTT
TRBV11-1	TRBD1	TRBJ2-1	NA	CASSYGTGVREQFF	TGTGCCAGCAGCTACGGGACAGGGGTCCGGGAGCAGTTCTTC